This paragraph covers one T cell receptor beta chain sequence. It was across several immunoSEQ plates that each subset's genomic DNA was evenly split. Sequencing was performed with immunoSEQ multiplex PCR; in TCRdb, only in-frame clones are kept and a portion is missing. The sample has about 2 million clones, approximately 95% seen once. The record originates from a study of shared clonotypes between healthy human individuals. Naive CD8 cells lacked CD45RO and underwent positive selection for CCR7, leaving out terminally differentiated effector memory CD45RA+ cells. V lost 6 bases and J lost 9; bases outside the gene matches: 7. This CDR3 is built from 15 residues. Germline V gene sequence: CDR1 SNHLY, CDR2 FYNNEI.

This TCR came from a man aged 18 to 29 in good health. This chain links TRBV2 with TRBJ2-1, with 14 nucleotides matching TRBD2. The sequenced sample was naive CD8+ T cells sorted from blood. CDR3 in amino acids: CASRAGLAGEGEQFF. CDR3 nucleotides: TGTGCCAGCAGGGCGGGACTAGCGGGGGAAGGTGAGCAGTTCTTC.